One and the same sample provided the 22 T cell receptor beta chains below, sequenced in a study of blood T cell repertoires in COVID-19. Assay used: immunoSEQ multiplex PCR; TCRdb lists only in-frame clones, some missing. The profile covers approximately 31,000 clones, with 93% appearing a single time and over 0.85% taken by the ten largest. Specimen: peripheral blood. The receptors shown here come from a male donor with active COVID-19.

The chain carries TRBV3-1 (or the pseudogene TRBV3-2) and TRBJ2-3; the D gene is possibly TRBD2 (6 bases). This CDR3 has 14 amino acids. Germline CDR1 LGHDT, CDR2 YNNKEL (reference sequence). Trimming removed 8 bases at V and 2 bases at J, with 14 bases between. CDR3 in DNA: TGTGCCAGCTCCGGGGGTATGTTCACAGATACGCAGTATTTT. It encodes CASSGGMFTDTQYF.

A single count supports this clone. The chain combines TRBV3-1 (or the pseudogene TRBV3-2) with TRBJ1-1; 7 nucleotides match TRBD1. Germline V gives CDR1 LGHDT, CDR2 YNNKEL (reference sequence). This CDR3 comprises 14 residues. V lost 2 bases to trimming and J lost 1 base; unmatched junction nucleotides: 1. Here the CDR3 DNA reads TGTGCCAGCAGCCAAAGACAGGGGAACACTGAAGCTTTCTTT. It is translated as CASSQRQGNTEAFF.

The rearrangement joins TRBV5-1 to TRBJ1-1, with 7 bases lining up with TRBD1. Trimming cost V 2 bases and J 0 bases; bases outside gene matches: 10. This CDR3 comprises 17 residues. Germline CDR1 is SGHRS and CDR2 is YFSETQ. Here the CDR3 reads CASSFLGGGGLNTEAFF. Written as DNA, the CDR3 is TGCGCCAGCAGCTTCCTAGGGGGCGGCGGATTGAACACTGAAGCTTTCTTT.

The V gene is TRBV5-1, the J gene TRBJ1-2; D unclear. Trimming removed 0 bases at V and 1 base at J, with 10 bases between. This CDR3 is 15 amino acids long. Looked up from germline, CDR1 is SGHRS and CDR2 is YFSETQ. The DNA for the CDR3 is TGCGCCAGCAGCTTGGCCTCGGGGTTTAACTATGGCTACACCTTC. Its protein is CASSLASGFNYGYTF.

The chain uses TRBV9 and TRBJ1-6; 8 nucleotides align to TRBD1. J gave up 6 bases and V 0 bases, and 8 bases lay outside the gene matches. The CDR3 is 17 residues long. The V gene's germline CDR1 is SGDLS and CDR2 YYNGEE. The CDR3 DNA sequence: TGTGCCAGCAGCGTAGATCCCTCCGGGACAGGTAATTCACCCCTCCACTTT. Encoded protein: CASSVDPSGTGNSPLHF.

In DNA form, the CDR3 reads TGTGCCAGCAGCCCCCGGGACAGGGTCTCCTACGAGCAGTACTTC. Translating gives CASSPRDRVSYEQYF. This chain uses TRBV5-4 with TRBJ2-7, with TRBD1 matching over 9 bases. Germline trimming cut 4 bases from V and 0 bases from J; bases unmatched to any gene: 5. This CDR3 region has 15 residues. Germline assignment: CDR1 SGHNT and CDR2 YYREEE (reference sequence).

The chain uses TRBV4-2 and TRBJ2-3; 9 bases match TRBD1. Losses at the gene ends were 1 base for V and 4 bases for J; bases not matched to a gene: 9. Germline V lookup: CDR1 LGHNA, CDR2 YNFKEQ. The CDR3 consists of 17 residues. CDR3: CASSQVAGTGTPDTQYF. The CDR3 region has the DNA TGTGCCAGCAGCCAAGTGGCAGGGACAGGGACACCAGATACGCAGTATTTT.

The rearrangement uses TRBV9 and TRBJ1-3; TRBD1 agrees at 7 bases. CDR1 SGDLS and CDR2 YYNGEE come from the germline V gene. Germline trimming cut 3 bases from V and 0 bases from J; bases unmatched to any gene: 9. The CDR3 extends over 17 amino acids. This CDR3 is CASSATAGQSSGNTIYF. The CDR3 coding sequence is TGTGCCAGCAGCGCGACCGCGGGACAGAGCTCTGGAAACACCATATATTTT.

The chain employs TRBV6-5 and TRBJ2-3, with D uncertain. Deletions cut 3 bases from V and 4 bases from J, with 8 bases between. CDR3 length equals 13 residues. Germline lookup yields CDR1 MNHEY and CDR2 SVGAGI. The CDR3, as DNA: TGTGCCAGCAGTTATACTGCCGCAGATACGCAGTATTTT. The encoded protein is CASSYTAADTQYF.

The V call is TRBV18, the J call TRBJ1-2; 11 nucleotides line up with TRBD1. The CDR3 loop spans 16 amino acids. The junction had 8 bases not matched to a gene; V was cut back by 3 bases and J by 5 bases. Per the germline V gene, CDR1 is KGHSH and CDR2 is LQKENI. CDR3: CASSPGQGAISYGYTF. The DNA of the CDR3 is TGTGCCAGCTCACCCGGACAGGGGGCGATCAGTTATGGCTACACCTTC.

For this clone: The junction departs from germline at one end; a sequencing error may be responsible. The chain recombines TRBV7-9 with TRBJ1-1; perhaps TRBD1 as D (5 bases). Germline CDR1 is SEHNR and CDR2 is FQNEAQ (reference sequence). This CDR3 is built from 10 residues. The CDR3 DNA reads TGTGCCAGCAGCTTAAGGGGTGAGGAATTT. Amino acid sequence: CASSLRGEEF.

This rearrangement joins TRBV11-2 to TRBJ2-2; 10 bases are a match to TRBD1. Germline CDR1 SGHAT, CDR2 FQNNGV. This CDR3 spans 14 amino acids. J was trimmed by 8 bases and V by 3 bases; bases with no gene match: 3. CDR3 protein: CASSLGQGFGELFF. CDR3 nucleotides: TGTGCCAGCAGCTTGGGACAGGGGTTTGGGGAGCTGTTTTTT.

The chain carries TRBV6-1 and TRBJ2-7, with 10 bases that match TRBD2. The V gene's germline CDR1 is MNHNS and CDR2 SASEGT. CDR3 length: 15 residues. V was clipped by 0 bases and J by 8 bases; unmatched bases: 7. The chain's CDR3 is CASSEASGGSAQQYF. The CDR3 region has the DNA TGTGCCAGCAGTGAAGCTAGCGGGGGGAGCGCCCAGCAGTACTTC.

The chain combines TRBV5-1 with TRBJ1-1; a weak D match, TRBD1 (5 bases). Looked up from germline, CDR1 is SGHRS and CDR2 is YFSETQ. This CDR3 comprises 14 residues. Trimming removed 0 bases from V and 5 bases from J, with 11 bases in between. The CDR3 protein is CASSLAPGRTEAFF. CDR3 DNA: TGCGCCAGCAGCTTGGCCCCAGGGAGGACTGAAGCTTTCTTT. The full variable domain, in which reference TRBV5-1 and TRBJ1-1 provide the parts outside the CDR3, is KAGVTQTPRYLIKTRGQQVTLSCSPISGHRSVSWYQQTPGQGLQFLFEYFSETQRNKGNFPGRFSGRQFSNSRSEMNVSTLELGDSALYLCASSLAPGRTEAFFGQGTRLTVV.

Here the CDR3 DNA reads TGCAGTGCTAAGCGGGTGGCCGAGCAGTACTTC. Translation gives CSAKRVAEQYF. The chain employs TRBV20-1 and TRBJ2-7; D is possibly TRBD2 (6 bases). This CDR3 is built from 11 residues. Per germline, CDR1 DFQATT and CDR2 SNEGSKA (reference sequence). V lost 4 bases and J 6 bases, leaving 10 bases between the germline ends.

J is TRBJ2-3 and V is TRBV5-4; 10 bases map to TRBD1. Germline CDR1 and CDR2: SGHNT and YYREEE (reference sequence). Germline trimming cut 3 bases from V and 4 bases from J; bases unmatched to any gene: 5. This CDR3 contains 15 residues. CDR3 loop: CASSSTGGEADTQYF. CDR3 coding DNA: TGTGCCAGCAGCTCGACAGGGGGCGAAGCAGATACGCAGTATTTT.

The chain recombines TRBV3-1 (or the pseudogene TRBV3-2) with TRBJ2-2; a possible D gene is TRBD1 (6 bases). The germline CDR1 and CDR2 sequences are LGHDT and YNNKEL (reference sequence). This CDR3 region has 16 residues. Trimming shortened V by 3 bases and J by 0 bases, and 11 bases separated the two germline ends. CDR3 sequence (DNA): TGTGCCAGCAGCCACAATGACAGGACGAACACCGGGGAGCTGTTTTTT. This gives the protein CASSHNDRTNTGELFF.

J is TRBJ2-5 and V is TRBV5-4; 8 bases line up with TRBD2. CDR1 is SGHNT and CDR2 is YYREEE in the germline V gene (reference sequence). Germline trimming cut 3 bases from V and 5 bases from J; bases unmatched to any gene: 12. This CDR3 has 16 residues. DNA of the CDR3: TGTGCCAGCAGCTCCTTCTCCAGCGGGGGTCGGGAGACCCAGTACTTC. This encodes CASSSFSSGGRETQYF.

V usage is TRBV2 and J usage is TRBJ1-3; D not resolved. The CDR3 contains 14 residues. Trimming removed 4 bases at V and 0 bases at J, with 7 bases between. Germline assignment: CDR1 SNHLY and CDR2 FYNNEI. The CDR3 nucleotides read TGTGCCAGCAGTGGAGACAACTCTGGAAACACCATATATTTT. The encoded protein is CASSGDNSGNTIYF.

CDR3 sequence reads: CASSSPRQGIRKEQYF. The CDR3 DNA is TGTGCCAGCAGTTCCCCGCGACAGGGGATTCGAAAAGAGCAGTACTTC. V is TRBV6-6 and J is TRBJ2-7; 8 bases align to TRBD1. Germline V gene sequence: CDR1 MNHNY, CDR2 SVGAGI (reference sequence). Losses at the gene ends were 4 bases for V and 7 bases for J; bases not matched to a gene: 15. The CDR3 has 16 residues.

Here the CDR3 DNA reads TGTGCCAGCACCCCCACCCACGGCCAAGAGACCCAGTACTTC. This gives the protein CASTPTHGQETQYF. V gene TRBV7-2 combines with J gene TRBJ2-5; D ambiguous. This CDR3 has 14 amino acids. Trimming cost V 7 bases and J 1 base, with 13 bases left between them. CDR1 SGHTA and CDR2 FQGNSA come from the germline V gene. Full variable domain (rest looked up from reference TRBV7-2 and TRBJ2-5): GAGVSQSPSNKVTEKGKDVELRCDPISGHTALYWYRQSLGQGLEFLIYFQGNSAPDKSGLPSDRFSAERTGGSVSTLTIQRTQQEDSAVYLCASTPTHGQETQYFGPGTRLLVL.

J is TRBJ2-1 and V is TRBV9, with D uncertain. The CDR3 loop spans 14 amino acids. The germline V gene has CDR1 SGDLS and CDR2 YYNGEE. Trimming removed 1 base at V and 1 base at J, with 6 bases between. The CDR3 bases are TGTGCCAGCAGCGTAACGAGTTCCTACAATGAGCAGTTCTTC. It specifies CASSVTSSYNEQFF.